This T cell receptor beta chain was captured in a study of OX40 agonist ivuxolimab in advanced cancers. At the level of the whole study: Ivuxolimab, which targeted the costimulatory receptor OX40 (CD134), was an agonistic, fully human IgG2 monoclonal antibody. The paper describes the monotherapy dose-escalation part (N of about 47 patients) of the phase I trial of ivuxolimab. Intravenous ivuxolimab was administered to patients every 2 weeks at six dose levels: 0.01, 0.1, 0.3, 1.5, 3 and 10 mg/kg. The purpose of peripheral TCRbeta sequencing was to test whether ivuxolimab changed TCR sequence diversity and led to clonal T-cell expansion. In the dose-escalation cohort, 65% to 90% of patients were male, and the mean age was approximately 60 years, with a range of roughly 20 to 80. Prior anti-PD-1, anti-PD-L1 or anti-CTLA-4 therapy was permitted, and checkpoint inhibitors had been received by roughly 42% of dose-escalation patients. Among the approximately 50 dose-escalation patients, some 20 had hepatocellular carcinoma, roughly 15 melanoma, 9 renal cell carcinoma and 9 head and neck cancer. Partial responses occurred in three dose-escalation patients, of whom one had hepatocellular carcinoma and two had cutaneous melanoma. The research as a whole found: Low levels of normalized T-cell clonal expansion were also seen in some patients who did not respond. In partial responders in the 0.1-3.0 mg/kg groups, normalized peripheral clonal expansion was found to be among the lowest, especially among CD8+ T cells. Clonal expansion of both CD4+ and CD8+ blood T cells was observed from baseline to week 6 at doses 0.1 to 3.0 mg/kg. After ivuxolimab, expanded clones were on average more numerous among CD8+ T cells than among CD4+ T cells. Antigen specificity was not determined for the clonally expanded peripheral T cells.

The germline V gene gives CDR1 as MNHNS and CDR2 as SASEGT. There are 14 amino acids in the CDR3, from cysteine to phenylalanine inclusive. The retained sequence is limited to the CDR3, 42 bases, with the frame set at the first base. V was cut back by 3 bases and J by 0 bases, leaving a gap of 8 bases between them. The trial excluded patients who had a history of autoimmune disease or were on systemic immunosuppression. Peripheral blood for TCR sequencing was drawn from every dose cohort at baseline, at cycle 4 day 1 and at cycle 7 day 1. The samples were drawn from a first-in-human, open-label, multicenter phase I dose-escalation trial of ivuxolimab. Adults with locally advanced or metastatic melanoma, renal cell, hepatocellular, or head and neck squamous cell carcinoma were enrolled in the trial. Before TCR sequencing, CD4+ T cells and CD8+ T cells from peripheral blood were sorted into separate populations.

Genomic DNA was isolated from the sorted cells so that the TCRbeta CDR3 region could be sequenced. The immunoSEQ Assay was used for sequencing of TCRbeta CDR3 regions. TCRdb took this table from immuneACCESS and kept in-frame rearrangements with V and J called. Such tables lack part of the clones; where checked against another copy, unresolved V genes explain under half of the gap, and the rest is unexplained. The sample table lists tens of thousands of clones, more than 80% of them with a count of one. Approximately 0.94% of the sample lies in the top ten. As to this clone: Its antigen has not been determined. There are no base qualities to consult, and no much larger clone falls within one base.

Recombination linked TRBV6-1 to TRBJ1-1; no D gene can be assigned with confidence. The sequence was obtained from an adult with an advanced solid tumor such as melanoma, head and neck, liver or kidney cancer. Sample: CD4+ or CD8+ T cells sorted from blood, taken in a trial of the OX40 agonist ivuxolimab. The CDR3 has the sequence CASSDPPLNTEAFF. The nucleotide sequence reads TGTGCCAGCAGTGACCCCCCACTGAACACTGAAGCTTTCTTT.